Each of the 18 T cell receptor beta chains below was sequenced from the same sample in a study of blood T cell repertoires in COVID-19 (dated by TCRdb to 2018 to 2020). The protocol used for the library was the immunoSEQ multiplex PCR assay. The clones in this table, taken by TCRdb from immuneACCESS, are in-frame only. Not every clone is retained; where verified, under half of the shortfall comes from an unresolved V gene, and the cause of the rest is unknown. The sample table records under 350,000 clones; around 89% of these occur just once. The ten biggest clones cover approximately 4.6% of the sample. Sequencing was carried out using peripheral blood. The source of these receptors is a man aged 35 to 55 with acute or convalescent COVID-19.

The chain employs TRBV9 and TRBJ2-1, with 8 positions matching TRBD2. Per germline, CDR1 SGDLS and CDR2 YYNGEE. The V and J ends lost 3 bases and 9 bases, in that order; junction bases with no gene match: 5. The CDR3 loop spans 13 amino acids. The DNA of the CDR3 is TGTGCCAGCAGCGCAGACCTAGCGGGTGAGCAGTTCTTC. Translated, it gives CASSADLAGEQFF.

The chain couples TRBV20-1 to TRBJ2-2; 10 bases align to TRBD1. Germline V gene sequence: CDR1 DFQATT, CDR2 SNEGSKA (reference sequence). With 3 bases clipped from V and 8 bases from J, the junction kept 12 bases outside the gene matches. The CDR3 extends over 16 amino acids. CDR3: CSASATTGGLRGELFF. CDR3 nucleotide sequence: TGCAGTGCTAGTGCCACGACAGGGGGCTTAAGGGGGGAGCTGTTTTTT.

The V and J genes are TRBV5-1 and TRBJ1-1, with TRBD1 matching 8 bases. The CDR3 runs to 14 residues. CDR1 and CDR2 from the germline V gene are SGHRS and YFSETQ. V was clipped by 5 bases and J by 3 bases; unmatched bases: 6. The CDR3 protein is CASSDPGGDTEAFF. The CDR3, as DNA: TGCGCCAGCAGTGACCCAGGGGGCGACACTGAAGCTTTCTTT.

Worth noting for this clone: Germline and junction disagree at one end, which may indicate a read error. This chain links TRBV7-9 with TRBJ2-5; possibly TRBD1 for D (6 bases). This CDR3 region has 16 residues. CDR1 and CDR2 from the germline V gene are SEHNR and FQNEAQ (reference sequence). CDR3 nucleotides: TGTGCCAGCAGCTTAGTGAGAGGGACAACGCAAGGGACCCAGTACTTC. It yields the protein CASSLVRGTTQGTQYF.

The V and J genes are TRBV6-5 and TRBJ1-2; 8 bases fit TRBD1. In germline, CDR1 is MNHEY, CDR2 SVGAGI. Germline trimming cut 4 bases from V and 7 bases from J; bases unmatched to any gene: 5. The CDR3 runs to 13 residues. Here the CDR3 reads CASSSTDRGGYTF. The CDR3 coding sequence is TGTGCCAGCAGTTCGACCGACAGGGGTGGCTACACCTTC.

This chain uses TRBV12-3 or TRBV12-4 with TRBJ1-1, with a tentative D call TRBD1 (5 bases). The CDR3 has 13 residues. Trimming removed 6 bases at V and 1 base at J, with 9 bases between. CDR3 amino acids: CASSIQGNTEAFF. The CDR3 nucleotides read TGTGCCAGCAGCATTCAGGGGAACACTGAAGCTTTCTTT.

The chain combines TRBV12-5 with TRBJ1-5; D might be TRBD1 (6 bases). The CDR3 sequence is 16 residues long. Germline CDR1 LGHNT, CDR2 FRNRAP. V was trimmed by 3 bases and J by 5 bases, leaving 17 bases between them. The CDR3 protein is CASGFSGRGTDQPQHF. The CDR3 DNA sequence: TGTGCTAGTGGTTTTTCTGGCAGGGGTACGGATCAGCCCCAGCATTTT.

This chain joins TRBV5-6 and TRBJ2-1, with 10 bases aligning to TRBD1. The CDR3 extends over 14 amino acids. Losses at the gene ends were 3 bases for V and 7 bases for J; bases not matched to a gene: 4. Per germline, CDR1 SGHDT and CDR2 YYEEEE. The CDR3 here is CASSSGQGRNEQFF. DNA for the CDR3: TGTGCCAGCAGCTCGGGACAGGGGAGGAATGAGCAGTTCTTC.

The V gene is TRBV4-2, the J gene TRBJ1-1; D is ambiguous. CDR1 and CDR2 from the germline V gene are LGHNA and YNFKEQ. Trimming stripped 0 bases from V and 4 bases from J, with 21 bases between. The CDR3 spans 18 residues. The CDR3: CASSQDVSGRGKGTEAFF. The CDR3 bases are TGTGCCAGCAGCCAAGATGTGTCAGGTAGAGGGAAGGGCACTGAAGCTTTCTTT.

V and J are TRBV5-5 and TRBJ1-4; TRBD1 aligns across 12 bases. Germline trimming cut 1 base from V and 7 bases from J; bases unmatched to any gene: 11. Germline CDR1 SGHKS, CDR2 YYEKEE (reference sequence). The CDR3 sequence is 18 residues long. The DNA of the CDR3 is TGTGCCAGCAGCTTGTTGGGACAGGGGGCCGCGAGGGGTGAAAAACTGTTTTTT. Protein: CASSLLGQGAARGEKLFF.

The chain recombines TRBV6-2 or TRBV6-3 with TRBJ1-1, with 8 bases lining up with TRBD1. The J segment lost 0 bases and the V segment lost 2 bases, leaving 11 bases of the junction unmatched. The CDR3 runs 18 residues. The V gene's germline CDR1 is MNHEY and CDR2 SVGEGT. This CDR3 is CASSYTKGTGDLNTEAFF. DNA for the CDR3: TGTGCCAGCAGTTACACAAAAGGGACAGGAGACTTGAACACTGAAGCTTTCTTT.

The genes are TRBV5-1 and TRBJ1-2, with D hard to call. V was pared by 0 bases and J by 8 bases, with 17 bases between. The CDR3 consists of 15 residues. The germline CDR1 and CDR2 sequences are SGHRS and YFSETQ. The chain's CDR3 is CASSLGPGPSGGYTF. CDR3 sequence (DNA): TGCGCCAGCAGCTTGGGACCGGGCCCATCGGGAGGCTACACCTTC. Filled out from reference TRBV5-1 and TRBJ1-2, the complete variable domain reads KAGVTQTPRYLIKTRGQQVTLSCSPISGHRSVSWYQQTPGQGLQFLFEYFSETQRNKGNFPGRFSGRQFSNSRSEMNVSTLELGDSALYLCASSLGPGPSGGYTFGSGTRLTVV.

The chain combines TRBV12-3 or TRBV12-4 with TRBJ2-2, with D hard to call. This CDR3 has 13 amino acids. Trimming left V 5 bases short and J 3 bases short, with 7 bases between. CDR3 amino acids: CASSRQDTGELFF. In DNA, the CDR3 is TGTGCCAGCAGTCGACAAGACACCGGGGAGCTGTTTTTT.

This clone was found once. The chain employs TRBV14 and TRBJ2-7, with D unclear. The CDR3 sequence is 12 residues long. V gave up 5 bases and J gave up 3 bases, with 8 bases separating them. CDR1 and CDR2 from the germline V gene are SGHDN and FVKESK. The chain's CDR3 is CASSYFGYEQYF. As DNA, the CDR3 is TGTGCCAGCAGCTACTTTGGCTACGAGCAGTACTTC.

The chain combines TRBV24-1 with TRBJ2-2; the D gene is possibly TRBD2 (5 bases). Trimming removed 1 base from V and 5 bases from J, with 7 bases in between. CDR3 size: 14 residues. Germline V CDR1 and CDR2: KGHDR, SFDVKD. CDR3 sequence (DNA): TGTGCCACCAGTGATTTCGGGGTTACCGGGGAGCTGTTTTTT. Residues: CATSDFGVTGELFF.

This clone was seen a single time. This chain uses TRBV6-5 with TRBJ1-1; 7 bases are a match to TRBD1. The V gene end was trimmed by 4 bases and the J gene end by 1 base; junction bases not matched to a gene: 6. CDR3 size: 15 residues. Germline values: CDR1 MNHEY, CDR2 SVGAGI. In DNA form, the CDR3 reads TGTGCCAGCAGTTTAAACCGGGACAGGAACACTGAAGCTTTCTTT. It specifies CASSLNRDRNTEAFF.

This chain uses TRBV19 with TRBJ1-5; the match to TRBD1 covers 7 bases. CDR3 size: 15 residues. J was trimmed by 7 bases and V by 7 bases; bases with no gene match: 13. CDR1 is LNHDA, CDR2 SQIVND, per germline (reference sequence). CDR3 amino acids: CASTASDRAGQPQHF. CDR3 DNA sequence: TGTGCCAGTACCGCCTCCGACAGGGCAGGGCAGCCCCAGCATTTT.

The V call is TRBV24-1, the J call TRBJ1-2; a weak D match, TRBD1 (6 bases). This CDR3 comprises 13 residues. Germline V gives CDR1 KGHDR, CDR2 SFDVKD. V gave up 12 bases and J gave up 2 bases, with 15 bases separating them. CDR3 in amino acids: CAQALGGNYGYTF. CDR3 sequence (DNA): TGTGCCCAAGCACTTGGGGGCAACTATGGCTACACCTTC.